The 21 T cell receptor beta chains below all came from one sample that was sequenced in a study of beta chain features in type 1 diabetes. General study points: TCRB CDR3s were moderately but significantly shorter in Type 1 diabetes patients in all four CD4+ subsets.

All of the isolated RNA was reverse transcribed, so expressed TCRB transcripts were sequenced. The assay was immunoSEQ multiplex PCR, and TCRdb's table has in-frame clones only and misses some. This sample carries 300,000 or so clones, 7% to 10% of them seen once, and the ten largest clones take about 1%. Their target antigens are unknown. Sample: central memory CD4+ T cells from blood. All receptors derive from a man aged 30-40 years with type 1 diabetes.

The chain employs TRBV5-6 and TRBJ1-6; D not certain. This CDR3 has 15 residues. Between the trimmed V and J ends, which lost 0 bases and 3 bases, there was a span of 7 bases. Germline CDR1 and CDR2: SGHDT and YYEEEE. Here the CDR3 DNA reads TGTGCCAGCAGCTTGGGGTGGGACTATAATTCACCCCTCCACTTT. Translated: CASSLGWDYNSPLHF.

Comments on this clone: Being one base from a much bigger clone, this may be a read error. This chain joins TRBV11-2 and TRBJ2-1; no reliable D call. CDR3 length: 11 amino acids. Germline loops: CDR1 SGHAT, CDR2 FQNNGV. With 1 base removed from V and 8 bases from J, the gap between germline ends came to 3 bases. CDR3 sequence (DNA): TGTGCCAGCAGCTTAGTCGATGAGCAGTTCTTC. Translation: CASSLVDEQFF.

The gene calls are TRBV7-8 and TRBJ2-7; no firm D call. Looked up from germline, CDR1 is SGHVS and CDR2 is FQNEAQ. V lost 5 bases and J lost 4, with 15 bases in between. The CDR3 is made up of 14 amino acids. The CDR3 loop is CASSPRPPFYEQYF. Written as DNA, the CDR3 is TGTGCCAGCAGCCCTCGACCGCCGTTTTACGAGCAGTACTTC.

The chain combines TRBV18 with TRBJ1-2, with D hard to call. Germline V CDR1 and CDR2: KGHSH, LQKENI. Trimming shortened V by 5 bases and J by 4 bases, and 8 bases separated the two germline ends. The CDR3 has 12 amino acids. CDR3 sequence (DNA): TGTGCCAGCTCAGACGGCACCTATGGCTACACCTTC. This sequence encodes CASSDGTYGYTF.

The gene calls are TRBV9 and TRBJ1-1; D possibly corresponds to TRBD1 (6 bases). The length of the CDR3 is 14 residues. Trimming removed 1 base at V and 0 bases at J, with 7 bases between. Germline V lookup: CDR1 SGDLS, CDR2 YYNGEE. CDR3 bases: TGTGCCAGCAGCGTACACAGGGTGAACACTGAAGCTTTCTTT. This encodes CASSVHRVNTEAFF.

This clone showed up just a few times. The chain employs TRBV7-9 and TRBJ2-6; D gene unclear. The CDR3 runs 16 residues. V lost 5 bases and J 0 bases, leaving 11 bases between the germline ends. The germline V gene has CDR1 SEHNR and CDR2 FQNEAQ (reference sequence). In DNA form, the CDR3 reads TGTGCCAGCAGCCCGTTACTGACCTCTGGGGCCAACGTCCTGACTTTC. Translating gives CASSPLLTSGANVLTF.

This clone has only a few counts. V usage is TRBV5-1 and J usage is TRBJ2-7, with 8 bases fitting TRBD1. The junction had 3 bases not matched to a gene; V was cut back by 4 bases and J by 0 bases. Germline V gene sequence: CDR1 SGHRS, CDR2 YFSETQ. The CDR3 runs to 14 residues. This CDR3 reads CASSNTGGSYEQYF. In DNA form, the CDR3 reads TGCGCCAGCAGCAACACAGGGGGCTCCTACGAGCAGTACTTC.

The chain links TRBV7-9 to TRBJ2-3, with 7 bases that match TRBD1. This CDR3 has 15 amino acids. Trimming at V came to 5 bases and at J to 2 bases, leaving 7 bases not matched to a gene. Germline loops: CDR1 SEHNR, CDR2 FQNEAQ (reference sequence). The CDR3 spells CASSARQGTTDTQYF. As DNA, the CDR3 is TGTGCCAGCAGCGCCAGACAGGGTACCACAGATACGCAGTATTTT.

On this clone: A single base is all that separates this from a far larger clone, so a read error is likely. V is TRBV7-2 and J is TRBJ2-5; 10 bases map to TRBD2. Germline CDR1 is SGHTA and CDR2 is FQGNSA. This CDR3 has 13 residues. The trim removed 4 bases at V and 5 bases at J, leaving 1 base unmatched. The CDR3 sequence is CASSSGLAETQYF. The CDR3 bases are TGTGCCAGCAGCTCGGGACTAGCGGAGACCCAGTACTTC.

This chain uses TRBV18 with TRBJ1-5; D is perhaps TRBD1 (5 bases). V was clipped by 3 bases and J by 4 bases, with 7 bases between them. The length of the CDR3 is 13 residues. Germline assignment: CDR1 KGHSH and CDR2 LQKENI. CDR3 coding DNA: TGTGCCAGCTCACCTTCAGGGAATCAGCCCCAGCATTTT. Protein product: CASSPSGNQPQHF.

There are a few counts of this clone. V is TRBV7-9 and J is TRBJ2-3; no reliable D call. The V gene lost 5 bases and the J gene lost 4 bases, with 10 bases spanning the gap. From germline, CDR1 is SEHNR and CDR2 FQNEAQ (reference sequence). The CDR3 sequence is 13 residues long. In DNA form, the CDR3 reads TGTGCCAGCAGCCGTTACCCCCCAGATACGCAGTATTTT. Amino acids: CASSRYPPDTQYF.

This clone was found many times. The chain recombines TRBV4-3 with TRBJ1-1, with TRBD1 identical over 7 bases. Per the germline V gene, CDR1 is LGHNA and CDR2 is YSLEER. Trimming at V came to 1 base and at J to 10 bases, leaving 9 bases not matched to a gene. The CDR3 has 14 residues. CDR3 DNA sequence: TGCGCCAGCAGCCAAGGCTCATCAGGGGACAGAGCTTTCTTT. Translation gives CASSQGSSGDRAFF.

V and J are TRBV5-4 and TRBJ2-7; D may be TRBD1 or TRBD2 (5 bases each). There are 15 residues in the CDR3. The V and J ends lost 0 bases and 3 bases respectively, with 13 bases between them. Germline V CDR1 and CDR2: SGHNT, YYREEE (reference sequence). The CDR3 is CASSLAERGIYEQYF. DNA for the CDR3: TGTGCCAGCAGCTTGGCCGAGAGGGGAATCTACGAGCAGTACTTC.

The rearrangement uses TRBV30 and TRBJ1-5; D is possibly TRBD1 (5 bases). The CDR3 is made up of 15 amino acids. CDR1 is GTSNPN and CDR2 is SVGIG in the germline V gene (reference sequence). Trimming took 2 bases from V and 0 from J, leaving 11 bases between them. The CDR3 sequence is CAWSPGGYSNQPQHF. DNA for the CDR3: TGTGCCTGGAGTCCCGGGGGATATAGCAATCAGCCCCAGCATTTT.

This clone showed up many times. The sample has other DNA sequences that encode this CDR3 too. V gene TRBV6-5 combines with J gene TRBJ1-5; 8 nucleotides agree with TRBD1. With 6 bases clipped from V and 5 bases from J, the junction kept 3 bases outside the gene matches. This CDR3 region has 13 residues. CDR1 and CDR2 from the germline V gene are MNHEY and SVGAGI. The CDR3 sequence: CASRKDRDQPQHF. CDR3 in DNA: TGTGCCAGCAGGAAGGACAGGGATCAGCCCCAGCATTTT.

This clone showed up just a few times. The chain has TRBV11-2 and TRBJ1-3, with D uncertain. The CDR3 length is 17 residues. Per the germline V gene, CDR1 is SGHAT and CDR2 is FQNNGV. V lost 5 bases and J 0 bases, leaving 17 bases between the germline ends. The CDR3 coding sequence is TGTGCCAGCAGCGAACTGAAGGCCAGCCTCTCTGGAAACACCATATATTTT. It encodes CASSELKASLSGNTIYF.

This clone was observed at least ten times. The genes are TRBV6-6 and TRBJ2-2, with unresolved D. The V end lost 2 bases, the J end lost 4 bases, and 5 bases lay between the germline ends. The CDR3 contains 13 residues. Germline V CDR1 and CDR2: MNHNY, SVGAGI (reference sequence). The CDR3 spells CASSYGLTGELFF. CDR3 nucleotides: TGTGCCAGCAGTTACGGCCTCACCGGGGAGCTGTTTTTT.

This clone came up a few times. The genes are TRBV6-6 and TRBJ1-6, with 10 bases lining up with TRBD1. Germline loops: CDR1 MNHNY, CDR2 SVGAGI (reference sequence). The V segment lost 8 bases and the J segment 10 bases; nucleotides outside the gene matches: 8. The CDR3 is 14 residues long. CDR3 sequence: CASGPGQGISPLHF. Here the CDR3 DNA reads TGTGCCAGCGGTCCGGGACAGGGGATATCACCCCTCCACTTT.

This clone has more than one count but fewer than ten. The V and J genes are TRBV19 and TRBJ2-2; the D is unclear. Trimming shortened V by 6 bases and J by 0 bases, and 11 bases separated the two germline ends. In germline, CDR1 is LNHDA, CDR2 SQIVND (reference sequence). The CDR3 loop spans 15 amino acids. CDR3: CASRRTVTNTGELFF. The CDR3 bases are TGTGCCAGTAGGCGGACGGTGACGAACACCGGGGAGCTGTTTTTT.

V usage is TRBV28 and J usage is TRBJ1-3; D remains unclear. CDR3 length equals 16 residues. V was shortened by 8 bases and J by 0 bases, with 17 bases between the two germline ends. Per germline, CDR1 MDHEN and CDR2 SYDVKM. CDR3 in DNA: TGTGCCAGCGGACCCCAATCCCTGGCCTCTGGAAACACCATATATTTT. It is translated as CASGPQSLASGNTIYF.

This clone was observed a handful of times. This chain links TRBV29-1 with TRBJ1-5; D may be TRBD1 (6 bases). The length of the CDR3 is 13 residues. Germline V CDR1 and CDR2: SQVTM, ANQGSEA. Trimming took 3 bases from V and 7 from J, leaving 13 bases between them. The CDR3 sequence: CSVERGFRQPQHF. The CDR3, as DNA: TGCAGCGTTGAGAGGGGGTTTAGACAGCCCCAGCATTTT.